A single TCR beta chain is shown here with its context. Its cognate antigen is unknown. TCRdb's copy holds only in-frame clones and misses some; the assay was immunoSEQ multiplex PCR. Of about 140,000 clones listed, 80% to 95% are singletons. This sample was taken from a study of T cell responses to AZD1222 COVID-19 vaccine. The study, taken as a whole, reports: Donors, mostly white British, included more females; clonal diversity was possibly underestimated. Epitopes outside B.1.351 and B.1.1.7 mutated regions reportedly drew nearly half of spike TCRs. Repertoires were obtained solely post-peak T cell response.

CDR1 and CDR2 (germline): LGHDT, YNNKEL (reference sequence). V lost 2 bases to trimming and J lost 2 bases; unmatched junction nucleotides: 4. The CDR3 sequence is 15 residues long. This TCR was sampled from an adult in good health. The chain is built from TRBV3-1 (or the pseudogene TRBV3-2) and TRBJ1-2, with 8 positions matching TRBD1. This material consisted of peripheral blood, taken on day 0 of AZD1222 vaccination. The DNA of the CDR3 is TGTGCCAGCAGCCAAAGACGACAGGGGAACTATGGCTACACCTTC. As protein: CASSQRRQGNYGYTF.